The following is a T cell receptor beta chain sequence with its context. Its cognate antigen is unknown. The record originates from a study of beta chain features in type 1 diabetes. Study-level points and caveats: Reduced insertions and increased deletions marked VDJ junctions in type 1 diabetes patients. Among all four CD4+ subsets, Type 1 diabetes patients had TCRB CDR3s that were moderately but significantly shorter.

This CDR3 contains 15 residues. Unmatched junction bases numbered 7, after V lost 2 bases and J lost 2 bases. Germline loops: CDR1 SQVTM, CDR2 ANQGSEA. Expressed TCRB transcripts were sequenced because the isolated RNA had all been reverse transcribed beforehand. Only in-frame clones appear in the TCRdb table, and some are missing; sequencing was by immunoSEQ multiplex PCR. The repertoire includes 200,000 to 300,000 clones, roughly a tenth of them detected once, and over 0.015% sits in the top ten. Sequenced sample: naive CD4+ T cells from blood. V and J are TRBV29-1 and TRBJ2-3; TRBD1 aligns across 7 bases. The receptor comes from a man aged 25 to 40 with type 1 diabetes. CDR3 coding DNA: TGCAGCGTTGAACTCATAGGGGGCCCCACAGATACGCAGTATTTT. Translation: CSVELIGGPTDTQYF.